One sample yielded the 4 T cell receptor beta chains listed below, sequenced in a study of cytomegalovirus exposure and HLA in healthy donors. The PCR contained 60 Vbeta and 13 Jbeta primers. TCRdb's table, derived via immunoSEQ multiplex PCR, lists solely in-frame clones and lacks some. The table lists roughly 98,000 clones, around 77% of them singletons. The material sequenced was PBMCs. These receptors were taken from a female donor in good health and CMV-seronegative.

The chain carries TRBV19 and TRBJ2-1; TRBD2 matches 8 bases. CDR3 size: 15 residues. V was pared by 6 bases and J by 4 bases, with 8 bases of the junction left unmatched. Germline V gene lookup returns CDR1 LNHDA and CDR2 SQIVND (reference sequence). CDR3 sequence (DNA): TGTGCCAGTAGCGCCGGGACTAGGGGTTACAATGAGCAGTTCTTC. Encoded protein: CASSAGTRGYNEQFF.

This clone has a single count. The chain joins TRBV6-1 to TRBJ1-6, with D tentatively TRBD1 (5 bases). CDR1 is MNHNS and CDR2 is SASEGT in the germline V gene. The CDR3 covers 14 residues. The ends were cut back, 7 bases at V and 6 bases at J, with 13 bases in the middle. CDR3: CASTADSSNSPLHF. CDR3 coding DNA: TGTGCCAGCACCGCAGACAGTAGTAATTCACCCCTCCACTTT.

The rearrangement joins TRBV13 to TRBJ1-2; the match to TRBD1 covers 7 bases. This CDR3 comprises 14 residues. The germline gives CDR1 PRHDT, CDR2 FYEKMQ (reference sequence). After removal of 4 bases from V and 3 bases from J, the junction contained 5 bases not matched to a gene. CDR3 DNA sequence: TGTGCCAGCAGCTCGCCAGGGACAGACTATGGCTACACCTTC. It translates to CASSSPGTDYGYTF.

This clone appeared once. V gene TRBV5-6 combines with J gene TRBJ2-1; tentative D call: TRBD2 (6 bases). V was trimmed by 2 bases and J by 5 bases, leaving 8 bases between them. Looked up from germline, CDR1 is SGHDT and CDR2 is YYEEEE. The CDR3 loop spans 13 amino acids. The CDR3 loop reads CASSFGGDNEQFF. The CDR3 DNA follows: TGTGCCAGCAGCTTTGGAGGGGACAATGAGCAGTTCTTC.